A selection of T cell receptor beta chains follows, all from one sample in a study of PD-1 blockade in classical Hodgkin lymphoma. Repertoires were generated with immunoSEQ multiplex PCR, while TCRdb's copy carries only in-frame clones and drops some. The sample includes 90,000 to 130,000 clones, 89% of them seen just once. This specimen consisted of peripheral blood mononuclear cells (PBMCs), obtained before the second cycle of nivolumab. These receptors originate from a human donor with classical Hodgkin lymphoma. The CDR3 runs from the conserved cysteine through the conserved F or W. A D gene is named only where the DNA matches it firmly. Some rows have no size entry. The others give once, few or many, or a class for an expanded clone.

j_call d_call v_call clone_size cdr3_nt cdr3_aa
TRBJ2-7 TRBD2 TRBV19 NA TGTGCCAGTAGTCCCTGGCCGGGGGGCTACGAGCAGTACTTC CASSPWPGGYEQYF
TRBJ2-3 NA TRBV30 NA TGTGTAATGGGGCGGAGCACAGATACGCAGTATTTT CVMGRSTDTQYF
TRBJ2-1 NA TRBV7-9 once TGTGCCAGCAGCTTAGCCACCGGGACCCCTAACAATGAGCAGTTCTTC CASSLATGTPNNEQFF
TRBJ1-1 NA TRBV11-2 NA TGTGCCAGCCGAGAGCGGGCCTTGAACACTGAAGCTTTCTTT CASRERALNTEAFF
TRBJ2-7 NA TRBV4-3 NA TGCGCCAGCAGCCCCGGGACGGGCGGTTACGAGCAGTACTTC CASSPGTGGYEQYF
TRBJ2-1 TRBD2 TRBV5-6 NA TGTGCCAGCAGCGGGACTAGCGGGTCCTACAATGAGCAGTTCTTC CASSGTSGSYNEQFF
TRBJ1-2 NA TRBV7-2 NA TGTGCCAGCAGCCCGGGATTTCGGTCGGACTATGGCTACACCTTC CASSPGFRSDYGYTF
TRBJ1-2 NA TRBV28 NA TGTGCCACAGCAGTTTTTTTGGACACCCTTGGAAAAAACTATGGCTACACCTTC CATAVFLDTLGKNYGYTF
TRBJ2-7 NA TRBV23-1 NA TGCGCCACCCCCATTAGGGGCGCGTACGAGCAGTACTTC CATPIRGAYEQYF
TRBJ2-7 TRBD2 TRBV7-6 NA TGTGCCAGCAGCGAGGGACTAGCGGGAGGTTACGAGCAGTACTTC CASSEGLAGGYEQYF
TRBJ2-7 NA TRBV6-5 once TGTGCACTGAGGGGGAGCTCCTACGAGCAGTACTTC CALRGSSYEQYF
TRBJ1-3 NA TRBV7-2 NA TGTGCCAGCAGCTTAGGACGACAGGCTCCGCCCGGAAACACCATATATTTT CASSLGRQAPPGNTIYF
TRBJ2-7 TRBD2 TRBV27 NA TGTGCCAGCAGTCCCCAGGGACTAGCGGGACTCTACGAGCAGTACTTC CASSPQGLAGLYEQYF
TRBJ2-5 TRBD2 TRBV2 NA TGTGCCAGCAGTGACCAGCGGGAGCGGGGGTCCCAGTACTTC CASSDQRERGSQYF
TRBJ1-5 NA TRBV5-1 once TGCGCCAGCAGCCCCTCTCCGGTGGAAAGGGGCAACCAGCCCCAGCATTTT CASSPSPVERGNQPQHF
TRBJ2-5 NA TRBV4-1 NA TGCGCCAGCAGTCAGTCCGGGACTCAAGAGACCCAGTACTTC CASSQSGTQETQYF
TRBJ2-7 TRBD2 TRBV10-3 NA TGTGCCATCAGCGGCCGGACTAGCGCTCTCCACTCCTACGAGCAGTACTTC CAISGRTSALHSYEQYF
TRBJ2-7 TRBD2 TRBV10-2 NA TGCGCCAGCAGTGAAGTTAGCGGGGCCTACGAGCAGTACTTC CASSEVSGAYEQYF
TRBJ1-1 NA TRBV19 few TGTGCCACCCATGGAGACACTGAAGCTTTCTTT CATHGDTEAFF
TRBJ2-1 TRBD2 TRBV27 NA TGTGCCAGCAGTCCTAGCGGGAGGGCCGGCAATGAGCAGTTCTTC CASSPSGRAGNEQFF
TRBJ1-2 NA TRBV28 NA TGTGCCAGCAGTTTAGGACAGCCTCGCGGCTACACCTTC CASSLGQPRGYTF
TRBJ2-1 TRBD2 TRBV18 NA TGTGCCAGCTCACAACTAGCGGTTACGAATGAGCAGTTCTTC CASSQLAVTNEQFF
TRBJ2-3 NA TRBV4-1 NA TGCGCCAGCAGCCAAGATTCGAATACGCAGTATTTT CASSQDSNTQYF
TRBJ2-5 TRBD2 TRBV7-9 NA TGTGCCAGCAGCTTAGCAGTAGCGGGACAAGAGACCCAGTACTTC CASSLAVAGQETQYF
TRBJ2-1 TRBD2 TRBV19 NA TGTGCCAGTAGTATAGATCTAGCGGCCCTTACCTACAATGAGCAGTTCTTC CASSIDLAALTYNEQFF